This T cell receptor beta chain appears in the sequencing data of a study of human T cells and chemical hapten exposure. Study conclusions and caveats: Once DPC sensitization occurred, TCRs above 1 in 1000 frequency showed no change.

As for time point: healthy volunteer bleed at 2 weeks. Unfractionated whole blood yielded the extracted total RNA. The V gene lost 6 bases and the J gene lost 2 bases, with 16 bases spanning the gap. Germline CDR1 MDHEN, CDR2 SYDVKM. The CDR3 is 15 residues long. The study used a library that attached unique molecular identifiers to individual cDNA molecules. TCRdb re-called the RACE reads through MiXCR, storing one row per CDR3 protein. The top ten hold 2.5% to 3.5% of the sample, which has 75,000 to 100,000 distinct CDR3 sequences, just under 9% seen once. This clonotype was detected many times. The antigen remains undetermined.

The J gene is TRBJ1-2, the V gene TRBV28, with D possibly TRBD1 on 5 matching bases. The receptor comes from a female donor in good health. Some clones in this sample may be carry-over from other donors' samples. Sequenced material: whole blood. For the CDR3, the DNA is TGTGCCAGCAGCCAGGGTCAGGCTATCAACTATGGCTACACCTTC. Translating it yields CASSQGQAINYGYTF.